What follows describes a single T cell receptor beta chain. Antigen specificity is unknown. The data originate from a study of T cells in Graves' hyperthyroidism and ophthalmopathy. Study-wide results and caveats: Progression to ophthalmopathy was predicted a median of approximately seven months early.

The trim removed 4 bases at V and 6 bases at J, leaving 8 bases unmatched. The CDR3 has 16 residues. Germline CDR1 MNHEY, CDR2 SVGAGI. Amplification targeted TCR beta CDR3 regions from RNA transcripts. HTBI primers were the set used in a first-round RT-PCR of the TCR CDR3. TCRdb re-called the multiplex PCR reads with MiXCR, one entry per CDR3 protein. The top ten hold around a quarter of the sample, which has around 400,000 distinct CDR3 sequences, roughly 14% seen once. Exclusion of a patient resulted from uncontrolled infection, other autoimmune disease, pregnancy or lactation. Sampled blood dates from first hyperthyroidism diagnosis, and it precedes any ophthalmopathy symptoms. The PBMCs were taken from more than 8 ml of fresh peripheral blood.

The sequence derives from a woman between 18 and 29 years old with Graves' hyperthyroidism that later progressed to Graves' ophthalmopathy. The gene calls are TRBV6-5 and TRBJ2-1; 11 nucleotides match TRBD1. Source material: blood. The CDR3 nucleotides are TGTGCCAGCAGTTTCACCGGGACAGGGGGGCTCAATGAGCAGTTCTTC. It codes for CASSFTGTGGLNEQFF.